This T cell receptor beta chain was captured in a study of Ad26.COV2.S vaccination and SARS-CoV-2 variants. The treatment is: over 15 received Ad26.COV2.S at low or high dose, single or two shots; about 5 received placebo; per-sample allocation not given. After the first vaccine or placebo injection, samples were drawn on day 63. CDR3 length: 13 amino acids. V was shortened by 4 bases and J by 6 bases, with 11 bases between the two germline ends. In germline, CDR1 is SGDLS, CDR2 YYNGEE. The repertoire was sequenced with immunoSEQ multiplex PCR; TCRdb's copy has only in-frame clones and lacks some. Seen here are about 680,000 clones, around 92% observed once, and the top ten hold roughly 1.5%.

The sample was peripheral blood, taken in a trial of Ad26.COV2.S vaccine versus placebo. This clonotype was sampled from a person between 18 and 59 years old who received the Ad26.COV2.S COVID-19 vaccine or a placebo. This chain joins TRBV9 and TRBJ1-5; D is undetermined. The CDR3 loop reads CASSSRTSQPQHF. The CDR3 DNA reads as TGTGCCAGCAGCTCTAGGACCAGTCAGCCCCAGCATTTT.